This T cell receptor (beta chain) was recovered during a study of blood T cell repertoires in COVID-19. The wider study: Italy, Spain and the United States were the sources of the convalescent and acute COVID-19 samples. Sample material is recorded as cDNA or gDNA derived from T cells, B-cell-depleted T cells, or PBMCs.

The protocol was immunoSEQ multiplex PCR, while the TCRdb copy is restricted to in-frame clones and leaves out a portion. The table shows 95,000 to 150,000 clones, with about nine tenths occurring only once. Germline V gene data show CDR1 as LGHNA and CDR2 as YSLEER. Trimming pared 3 bases from V and 0 bases from J, leaving 18 bases between. The CDR3 contains 18 residues. The sequencing sample was made of peripheral blood. The chain carries TRBV4-3 and TRBJ2-4, with a weak D call TRBD1 (5 bases). This TCR was recovered from a man between 35 and 55 years old with acute or convalescent COVID-19. The CDR3 is CASSHIARQGRAKNIQYF. CDR3 nucleotide sequence: TGCGCCAGCAGCCACATAGCCCGGCAGGGAAGAGCCAAAAACATTCAGTACTTC.